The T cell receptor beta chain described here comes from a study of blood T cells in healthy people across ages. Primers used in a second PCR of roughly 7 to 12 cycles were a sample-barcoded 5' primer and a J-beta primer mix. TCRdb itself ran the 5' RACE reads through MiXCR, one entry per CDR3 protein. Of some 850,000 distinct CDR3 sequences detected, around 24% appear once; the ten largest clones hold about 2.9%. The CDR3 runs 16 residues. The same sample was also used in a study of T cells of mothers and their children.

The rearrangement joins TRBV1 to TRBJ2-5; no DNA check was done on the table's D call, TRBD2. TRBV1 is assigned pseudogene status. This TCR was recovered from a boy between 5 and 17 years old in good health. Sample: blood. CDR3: CTSRYLRLAGGETQYF. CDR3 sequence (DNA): TGCACCAGCAGATATTTGAGGCTAGCGGGGGGGGAGACCCAGTACTTC.